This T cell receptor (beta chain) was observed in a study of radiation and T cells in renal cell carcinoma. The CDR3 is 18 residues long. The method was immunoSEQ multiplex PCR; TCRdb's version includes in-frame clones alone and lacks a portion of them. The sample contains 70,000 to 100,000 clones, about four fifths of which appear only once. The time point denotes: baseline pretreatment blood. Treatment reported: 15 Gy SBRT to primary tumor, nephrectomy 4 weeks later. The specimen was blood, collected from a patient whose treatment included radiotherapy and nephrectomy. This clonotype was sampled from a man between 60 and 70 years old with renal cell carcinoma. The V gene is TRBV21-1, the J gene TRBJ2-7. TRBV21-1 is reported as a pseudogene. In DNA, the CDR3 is TGTGCCAGCAGCAAACCTTGTATGAATGAGGTAGGGCCCTACGAGCAGTACTTC. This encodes CASSKPCMNEVGPYEQYF.